The clone carrying this TCR beta chain was picked up a small number of times. What it binds is not known. These data belong to a study of early T cells in non-severe SARS-CoV-2 infection. Overall study: Chains stayed unpaired after sequencing of bulk RNA from unsorted whole blood. Regarding the study as a whole: Lookups in VDJdb leaned toward anti-spike CD8 responses and missed private and CD4 specificities.

With 5 bases clipped from V and 5 bases from J, the junction kept 7 bases outside the gene matches. This CDR3 region has 14 residues. Germline V lookup: CDR1 SEHNR, CDR2 FQNEAQ (reference sequence). Unique molecular identifiers (one per individual cDNA molecule) were attached. TCRdb reprocessed the 5' RACE reads via MiXCR and lists one record per CDR3 protein. The data show tens of thousands of distinct CDR3 sequences, with 5.6% seen just once and 24% held by the top ten. The chain carries TRBV7-9 and TRBJ2-7; 9 nucleotides align to TRBD1. Sequenced sample: whole blood. The sequence was obtained from an adult who was a healthcare worker with PCR-confirmed SARS-CoV-2 infection or an uninfected control (not recorded which). CDR3 region: CASSPRDRAHEQYF. The CDR3 DNA reads as TGTGCCAGCAGCCCTCGGGACAGGGCCCACGAGCAGTACTTC.